This T cell receptor beta chain was profiled in a study of blood T cells in healthy people across ages. Overall study findings and caveats: CMV status of donors was not determined, possibly confounding expanded clonotype changes. As age increased, TCR beta diversity per million T cells fell in a roughly linear fashion.

A remark on this clonotype: Antigen unknown.

Looked up from germline, CDR1 is SQVTM and CDR2 is ANQGSEA. This CDR3 region has 16 residues. Unmatched junction bases numbered 8, after V lost 4 bases and J lost 3 bases. A second PCR, run for about 7 to 11 cycles, used a sample-barcoded 5' primer plus a J-beta primer mix. Unique molecular identifiers of 12 random nucleotides labeled each cDNA. TCRdb reanalysed the 5' RACE reads using MiXCR and keeps one entry per CDR3 protein. Altogether 800,000 to 950,000 distinct CDR3 sequences are present, about 48% being singletons, with the ten largest covering 10% to 15%. The sequencing sample was made of blood. The sequence was obtained from a man aged 30 to 45 in good health. The chain joins TRBV29-1 to TRBJ2-3; 12 bases fit TRBD2. The CDR3 nucleotides read TGCAGCGTTGCCGGACTAGCGGGATCGAGTACAGATACGCAGTATTTT. It specifies CSVAGLAGSSTDTQYF.